This record concerns one T cell receptor (beta chain) sequence. The antigen remains undetermined. This sample was taken from a study of T cell responses to AZD1222 COVID-19 vaccine. Study observations and caveats: Vaccine-associated CD4 TCRs ranged over spike, dominating at 160-218 and 743-854.

Measured with immunoSEQ multiplex PCR; TCRdb has only the in-frame clones, and not every one. Here the sample spans around 120,000 clones, roughly 90% being singletons. The receptor was derived from an adult in good health. The sample in question was peripheral blood, obtained on day 0 of AZD1222 vaccination.

CDR3 residues: CASSRDSIYNEQFF. The CDR3 DNA follows: TGTGCCAGCAGCCGGGACAGTATCTACAATGAGCAGTTCTTC. This rearrangement joins TRBV11-3 to TRBJ2-1; 7 nucleotides line up with TRBD1. V shed 5 bases, J shed 3 bases, and the junction held 4 bases outside the gene matches. Per germline, CDR1 SGHNT and CDR2 YENEEA. The CDR3 contains 14 residues. Looking up the rest from reference TRBV11-3 and TRBJ2-1 gives the full variable domain: EAGVVQSPRYKIIEKKQPVAFWCNPISGHNTLYWYLQNLGQGPELLIRYENEEAVDDSQLPKDRFSAERLKGVDSTLKIQPAELGDSAVYLCASSRDSIYNEQFFGPGTRLTVL.